This T cell receptor beta chain stems from a study of identical twins. This CDR3 comprises 18 residues. The germline gives CDR1 MDHEN, CDR2 SYDVKM. Between the trimmed V and J ends, which lost 1 base and 0 bases, there was a span of 19 bases. Study findings and constraints: Abundant beta clonotypes from cord blood had fewer insertions, unlike memory repertoires, which showed none. Low generation probability was overrepresented in out-of-frame alpha sequences shared by twins.

With regard to this clonotype: The antigen remains unidentified.

Template switching added a universal primer site; cDNA carried unique molecular identifiers. TCRdb passed the 5' RACE reads through MiXCR, listing each CDR3 protein once. Seen here are about 660,000 distinct CDR3 sequences, more than 6.5% observed once, and the top ten hold approximately 0.96%. These data were also reused for a study on yellow fever vaccine responses in identical twins. That work adds: After vaccination, twins' T cell response reportedly seemed partly convergent, partly personalized.

Material: PBMCs. This chain connects TRBV28 to TRBJ2-7; D is perhaps TRBD1 (6 bases). The TCR comes from a woman aged 18-29 years in good health. In nucleotides, the CDR3 is TGTGCCAGCAGTTTATCGTACTTCCGGGACACTACCTCCTACGAGCAGTACTTC. Translation: CASSLSYFRDTTSYEQYF.